This TCR beta chain originates from a study of shared clonotypes between healthy human individuals. In regard to this clone: This likely stems from a read error, as it lies one base from a far larger clone.

Around 31,000 T cell genomes, or 300 ng DNA, went into unsorted PBMC replicate PCRs. Data came from immunoSEQ multiplex PCR; TCRdb stores just in-frame clones and leaves some out. The table shows fewer than 650,000 clones, with around 78% occurring only once. This sequence originates from a woman between 40 and 55 years old in good health. Some clones in this sample may be carry-over from other donors' samples. Specimen: PBMCs.

CDR3 coding DNA: TGTGCCTGGAGTGTAGACCCTCAACTGAACACTGAAGCTTTCTTT. This sequence encodes CAWSVDPQLNTEAFF. The chain recombines TRBV30 with TRBJ1-1, with no clear D. The germline gives CDR1 GTSNPN, CDR2 SVGIG (reference sequence). Trimming pared 0 bases from V and 0 bases from J, leaving 11 bases between. This CDR3 comprises 15 residues.